This TCR beta chain was observed in a study of blood T cell repertoires in COVID-19. Background on the study: Spain, Italy and the United States supplied samples that represented acute and convalescent COVID-19.

The CDR3 contains 13 residues. CDR1 is LNHDA, CDR2 SQIVND, per germline (reference sequence). J was trimmed by 5 bases and V by 3 bases; bases with no gene match: 3. By share, this clone counts as medium-sized. Repertoires were generated with immunoSEQ multiplex PCR, while TCRdb's copy carries only in-frame clones and drops some. The table lists 200,000 to 300,000 clones, 80% to 85% of them singletons. The specimen sequenced was peripheral blood. The TCR was taken from a woman aged 55 to 70 with active or convalescent COVID-19. This chain links TRBV19 with TRBJ1-1; 7 nucleotides match TRBD1. The CDR3 coding sequence is TGTGCCAGTAGTATGACAGGGAGGACTGAAGCTTTCTTT. Translated: CASSMTGRTEAFF.